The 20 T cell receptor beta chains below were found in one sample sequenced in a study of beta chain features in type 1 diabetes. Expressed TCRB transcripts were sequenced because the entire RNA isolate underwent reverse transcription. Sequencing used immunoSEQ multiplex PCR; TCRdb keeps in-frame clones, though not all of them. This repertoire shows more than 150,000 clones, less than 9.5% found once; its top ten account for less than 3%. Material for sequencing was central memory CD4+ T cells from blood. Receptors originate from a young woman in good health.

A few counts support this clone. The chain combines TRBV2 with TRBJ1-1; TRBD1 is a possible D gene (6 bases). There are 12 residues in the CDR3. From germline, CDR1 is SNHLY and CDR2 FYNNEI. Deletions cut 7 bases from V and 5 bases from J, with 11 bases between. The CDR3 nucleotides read TGTGCCAGCACAGGGGAAAGGACTGAAGCTTTCTTT. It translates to CASTGERTEAFF.

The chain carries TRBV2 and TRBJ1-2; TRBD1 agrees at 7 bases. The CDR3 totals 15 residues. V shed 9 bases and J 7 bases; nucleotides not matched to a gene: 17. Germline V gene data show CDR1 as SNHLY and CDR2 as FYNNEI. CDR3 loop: CASIEGQTQATGYTF. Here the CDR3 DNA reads TGTGCCAGTATTGAGGGACAGACACAGGCTACTGGCTACACCTTC. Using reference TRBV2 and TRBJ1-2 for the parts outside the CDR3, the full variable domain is EPEVTQTPSHQVTQMGQEVILRCVPISNHLYFYWYRQILGQKVEFLVSFYNNEISEKSEIFDDQFSVERPDGSNFTLKIRSTKLEDSAMYFCASIEGQTQATGYTFGSGTRLTVV.

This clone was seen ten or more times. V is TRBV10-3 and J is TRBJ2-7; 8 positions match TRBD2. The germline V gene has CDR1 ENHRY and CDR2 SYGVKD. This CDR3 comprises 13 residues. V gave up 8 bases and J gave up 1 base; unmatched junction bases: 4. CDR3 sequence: CAIGSGESYEQYF. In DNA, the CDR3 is TGTGCCATCGGTAGCGGGGAATCCTACGAGCAGTACTTC.

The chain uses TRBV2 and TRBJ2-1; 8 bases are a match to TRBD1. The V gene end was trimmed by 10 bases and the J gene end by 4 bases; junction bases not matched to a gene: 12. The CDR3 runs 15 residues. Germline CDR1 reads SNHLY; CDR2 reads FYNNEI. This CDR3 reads CATRAGTGEYNEQFF. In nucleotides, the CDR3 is TGTGCCACCCGGGCCGGGACAGGAGAATACAATGAGCAGTTCTTC.

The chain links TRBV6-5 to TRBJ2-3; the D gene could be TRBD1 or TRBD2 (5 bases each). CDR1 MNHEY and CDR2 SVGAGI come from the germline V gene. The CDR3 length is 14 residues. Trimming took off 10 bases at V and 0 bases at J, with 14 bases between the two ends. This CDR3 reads CAIRGAFSTDTQYF. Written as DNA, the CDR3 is TGTGCCATCAGAGGGGCTTTTAGCACAGATACGCAGTATTTT.

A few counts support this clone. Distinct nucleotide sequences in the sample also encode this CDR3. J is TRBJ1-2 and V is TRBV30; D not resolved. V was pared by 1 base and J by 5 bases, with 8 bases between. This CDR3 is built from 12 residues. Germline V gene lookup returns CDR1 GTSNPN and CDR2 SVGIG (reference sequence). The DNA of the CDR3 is TGTGCCTGGAGTGGGGGAGGGTATGGCTACACCTTC. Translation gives CAWSGGGYGYTF.

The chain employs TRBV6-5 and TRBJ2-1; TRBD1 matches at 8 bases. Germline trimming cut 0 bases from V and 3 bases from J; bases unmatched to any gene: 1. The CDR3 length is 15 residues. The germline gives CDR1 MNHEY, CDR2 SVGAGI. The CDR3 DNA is TGTGCCAGCAGTTACTCCGGACAGGGCTACAATGAGCAGTTCTTC. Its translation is CASSYSGQGYNEQFF.

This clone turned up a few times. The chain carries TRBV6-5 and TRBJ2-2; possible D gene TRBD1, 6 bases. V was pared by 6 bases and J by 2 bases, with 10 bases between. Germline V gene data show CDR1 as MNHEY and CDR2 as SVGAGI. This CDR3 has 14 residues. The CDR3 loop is CASSMDRNTGELFF. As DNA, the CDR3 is TGTGCCAGCAGCATGGACAGAAACACCGGGGAGCTGTTTTTT.

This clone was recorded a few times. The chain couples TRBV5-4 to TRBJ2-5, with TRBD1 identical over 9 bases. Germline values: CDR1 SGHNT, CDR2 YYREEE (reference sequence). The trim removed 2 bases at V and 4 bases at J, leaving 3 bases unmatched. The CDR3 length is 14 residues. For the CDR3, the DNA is TGTGCCAGCAGCTTTGACAGGGGGGGAGAGACCCAGTACTTC. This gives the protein CASSFDRGGETQYF.

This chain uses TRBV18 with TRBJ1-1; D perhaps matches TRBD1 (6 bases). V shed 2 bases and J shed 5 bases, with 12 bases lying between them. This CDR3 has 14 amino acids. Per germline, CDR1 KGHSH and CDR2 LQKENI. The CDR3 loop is CASSPNGRGTEAFF. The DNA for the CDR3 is TGTGCCAGCTCACCAAACGGCAGGGGTACTGAAGCTTTCTTT.

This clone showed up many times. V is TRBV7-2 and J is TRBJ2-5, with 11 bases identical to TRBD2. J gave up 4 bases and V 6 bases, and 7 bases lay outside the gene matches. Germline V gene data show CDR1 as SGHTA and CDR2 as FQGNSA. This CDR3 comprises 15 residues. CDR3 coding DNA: TGTGCCAGCAGTTACCGGACTAGCGGGCTAGAGACCCAGTACTTC. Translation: CASSYRTSGLETQYF.

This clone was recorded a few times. CDR3 bases: TGTGCCAGCTCAACAAGCAGGGAAGACAATGAGCAGTTCTTC. Encoded protein: CASSTSREDNEQFF. This chain links TRBV18 with TRBJ2-1; the D gene is possibly TRBD1 (5 bases). This CDR3 is 14 amino acids long. Germline values: CDR1 KGHSH, CDR2 LQKENI. The germline V and J ends were trimmed by 5 bases and 5 bases, with 13 bases remaining between them.

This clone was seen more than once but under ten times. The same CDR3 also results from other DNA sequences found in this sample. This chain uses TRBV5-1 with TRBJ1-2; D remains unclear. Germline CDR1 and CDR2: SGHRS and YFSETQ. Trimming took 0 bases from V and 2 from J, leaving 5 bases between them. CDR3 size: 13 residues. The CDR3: CASSLDTNYGYTF. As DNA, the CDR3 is TGCGCCAGCAGCTTGGACACAAACTATGGCTACACCTTC. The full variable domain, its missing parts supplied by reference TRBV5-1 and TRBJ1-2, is KAGVTQTPRYLIKTRGQQVTLSCSPISGHRSVSWYQQTPGQGLQFLFEYFSETQRNKGNFPGRFSGRQFSNSRSEMNVSTLELGDSALYLCASSLDTNYGYTFGSGTRLTVV.

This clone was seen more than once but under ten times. The chain's CDR3 is CASSLVEGSEQFF. The CDR3 DNA reads TGTGCCAGCAGCTTAGTAGAGGGAAGTGAGCAGTTCTTC. J is TRBJ2-1 and V is TRBV7-9, with D possibly matching TRBD2 (5 bases). CDR1 and CDR2 (germline): SEHNR, FQNEAQ (reference sequence). The germline V and J ends were trimmed by 1 base and 9 bases, with 10 bases remaining between them. The CDR3 consists of 13 residues.

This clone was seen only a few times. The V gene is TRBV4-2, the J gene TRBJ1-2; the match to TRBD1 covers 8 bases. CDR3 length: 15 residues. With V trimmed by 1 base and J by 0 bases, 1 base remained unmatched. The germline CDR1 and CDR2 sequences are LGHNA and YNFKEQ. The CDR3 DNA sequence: TGTGCCAGCAGCCAAGGGACAGGGACTAACTATGGCTACACCTTC. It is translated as CASSQGTGTNYGYTF.

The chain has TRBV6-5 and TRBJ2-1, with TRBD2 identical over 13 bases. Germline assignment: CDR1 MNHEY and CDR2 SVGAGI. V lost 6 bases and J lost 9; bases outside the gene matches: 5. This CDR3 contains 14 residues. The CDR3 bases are TGTGCCAGCAGCTCCGGACTAGCGGGAGTTGAGCAGTTCTTC. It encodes CASSSGLAGVEQFF.

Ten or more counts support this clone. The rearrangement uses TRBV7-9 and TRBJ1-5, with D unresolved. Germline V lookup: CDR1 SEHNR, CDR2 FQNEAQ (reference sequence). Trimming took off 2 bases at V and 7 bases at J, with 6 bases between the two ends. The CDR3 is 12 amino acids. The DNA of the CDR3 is TGTGCCAGCAGCTTACCGGGGCAGCCCCAGCATTTT. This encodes CASSLPGQPQHF.

Here the CDR3 DNA reads TGTGCCACCAGCAGAGGAGGAAGGGAGGGTGAAAAACTGTTTTTT. Translated, it gives CATSRGGREGEKLFF. J is TRBJ1-4 and V is TRBV15; D is uncertain. The germline CDR1 and CDR2 sequences are LNHNV and YYDKDF (reference sequence). The ends were cut back, 1 base at V and 7 bases at J, with 13 bases in the middle. The CDR3 has 15 amino acids.

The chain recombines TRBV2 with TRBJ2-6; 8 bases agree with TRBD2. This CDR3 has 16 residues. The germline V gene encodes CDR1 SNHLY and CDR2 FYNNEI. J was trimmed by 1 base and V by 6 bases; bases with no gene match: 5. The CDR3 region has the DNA TGTGCCAGCAGCCAAGCGGGGGAATCTGGGGCCAACGTCCTGACTTTC. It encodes CASSQAGESGANVLTF. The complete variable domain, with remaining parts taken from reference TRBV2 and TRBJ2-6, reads EPEVTQTPSHQVTQMGQEVILRCVPISNHLYFYWYRQILGQKVEFLVSFYNNEISEKSEIFDDQFSVERPDGSNFTLKIRSTKLEDSAMYFCASSQAGESGANVLTFGAGSRLTVL.

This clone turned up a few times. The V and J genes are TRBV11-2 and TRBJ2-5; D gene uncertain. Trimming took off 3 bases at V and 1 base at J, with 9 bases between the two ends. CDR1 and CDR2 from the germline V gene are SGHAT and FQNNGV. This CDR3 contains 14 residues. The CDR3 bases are TGTGCCAGCAGCTTGGTTGGGCTCCAAGAGACCCAGTACTTC. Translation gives CASSLVGLQETQYF.